Below, 6 T cell receptor beta chains from the same sample are listed, as sequenced in a study of CD8+CD57+ T cells in acquired aplastic anemia. Patients chosen for sequencing had CD8+CD57+ cells that had expanded, as shown by flow cytometry. According to the study, genomic DNA was the template for TCR beta VDJ and CDR3 profiling. TCRdb reprocessed the reads via MiXCR and lists one record per CDR3 protein. The sample lists roughly 160,000 distinct CDR3 sequences, 71% occurring once. The sequenced material came from sorted CD4+, CD8+, or CD8+CD57+ T cells (not recorded which) from PBMCs. All receptors come from a human donor with aplastic anemia.

V gene TRBV19 combines with J gene TRBJ2-2, with D perhaps TRBD2 (6 bases). CDR3 size: 15 residues. Germline values: CDR1 LNHDA, CDR2 SQIVND (reference sequence). The V end lost 4 bases, the J end lost 7 bases, and 16 bases lay between the germline ends. The CDR3 DNA is TGTGCCAGTAGTAGTTTTGGGTGGGGGGACGGGGAGCTGTTTTTT. Its translation is CASSSFGWGDGELFF.

This clonotype was seen a single time. The chain carries TRBV12-3 or TRBV12-4 and TRBJ1-1; the D is unclear. The CDR3 runs 13 residues. The ends were cut back, 3 bases at V and 0 bases at J, with 5 bases in the middle. The CDR3 DNA follows: TGTGCCAGCAGTTTCGCCCTGAACACTGAAGCTTTCTTT. Encoded protein: CASSFALNTEAFF.

V is TRBV5-4 and J is TRBJ1-2; D might be TRBD1 (5 bases). Per germline, CDR1 SGHNT and CDR2 YYREEE (reference sequence). CDR3 length equals 13 residues. The V and J ends lost 4 bases and 1 base respectively, with 8 bases between them. The DNA for the CDR3 is TGTGCCAGCAGCCGTGACAGTAACTATGGCTACACCTTC. Encoded protein: CASSRDSNYGYTF.

This chain connects TRBV7-9 to TRBJ1-2; perhaps TRBD1 as D (5 bases). Trimming removed 1 base from V and 4 bases from J, with 10 bases in between. Germline values: CDR1 SEHNR, CDR2 FQNEAQ (reference sequence). The CDR3 is made up of 14 amino acids. The DNA for the CDR3 is TGTGCCAGCAGCTTAGAGGGGAAACTCTATGGCTACACCTTC. It codes for CASSLEGKLYGYTF.

The genes are TRBV9 and TRBJ2-7; 11 bases match TRBD1. Germline V gene sequence: CDR1 SGDLS, CDR2 YYNGEE. The CDR3 has 16 amino acids. V dropped 2 bases and J dropped 6; count of bases not matched to a gene: 10. The CDR3 sequence: CASSVLPGQGASEQYF. CDR3 DNA: TGTGCCAGCAGCGTCCTACCAGGACAGGGGGCGTCCGAGCAGTACTTC.

The chain employs TRBV10-2 and TRBJ2-5, with D unresolved. Germline V gene sequence: CDR1 WSHSY, CDR2 SAAADI. V dropped 4 bases and J dropped 0 bases, with 12 bases sitting between them. CDR3 length: 15 residues. The CDR3 loop is CASSAKSRYQETQYF. The CDR3 bases are TGCGCCAGCAGTGCCAAGAGCAGGTACCAAGAGACCCAGTACTTC.